The clone carrying this T cell receptor (beta chain) was seen once. This sample is part of a study of blood T cell repertoires in COVID-19. Method: immunoSEQ multiplex PCR; TCRdb's copy keeps in-frame clones and lacks some. The table lists roughly 120,000 clones, roughly four fifths of them singletons. Germline V gene lookup returns CDR1 SNHLY and CDR2 FYNNEI. This CDR3 is built from 14 residues. V was cut by 8 bases and J by 0 bases, with 13 bases left in between. The sequence derives from a man of 80 years or more with COVID-19, enrolled during active disease. The genes are TRBV2 and TRBJ1-2, with D possibly TRBD1 on 6 matching bases. The sequenced material came from peripheral blood. The CDR3 loop reads CASDRWDTNYGYTF. CDR3 nucleotide sequence: TGTGCCAGCGACAGGTGGGACACTAACTATGGCTACACCTTC.